This T cell receptor beta chain was sequenced for a study of T cells in Graves' hyperthyroidism and ophthalmopathy. Findings and caveats of the study: The model made its ophthalmopathy prediction, and onset followed a median 6.5 months later. Most thyroid-expanded clonotypes above 0.001 were also found in blood.

Amplification targeted TCR beta CDR3 regions from RNA transcripts. The HTBI primer set served for first-round RT-PCR of the TCR CDR3. TCRdb re-called the multiplex PCR reads with MiXCR, one entry per CDR3 protein. The sample lists about 59,000 distinct CDR3 sequences, approximately 50% occurring once. This clonotype came up many times. Its antigen is unidentified. Investigators excluded patients with uncontrolled infection, other autoimmune disease, pregnancy or lactation. PBMCs came from more than 9.5 ml fresh peripheral blood. Per germline, CDR1 SGHTS and CDR2 YDEGEE. This CDR3 has 14 amino acids. V lost 0 bases, J lost 0 bases, and 6 bases lay in between.

The receptor was isolated from a woman aged 55-69 years with Graves' ophthalmopathy. This chain links TRBV5-8 with TRBJ1-2; D ambiguous. The sequencing input was blood. CDR3 in DNA: TGTGCCAGCAGCTTGGCAGGAGCTAACTATGGCTACACCTTC. Translation: CASSLAGANYGYTF.